The source of this TCR beta chain is a study of blood T cells in healthy people across ages. Findings and limits, study-wide: More naive CD4+ cells and higher diversity were found in long-lived than in aged donors.

Drawn from each donor were 8.5 to 10 milliliters of peripheral blood. V lost 4 bases, J lost 0 bases, and 14 bases lay in between. The germline V gene encodes CDR1 SGHTA and CDR2 FQGTGA. The CDR3 length is 16 residues. PCR was performed a second time for about 7 to 12 cycles using a sample-barcoded 5' primer and a J-beta primer mix. TCRdb re-derived calls from the 5' RACE reads in MiXCR, one entry per CDR3 protein. The repertoire holds roughly 1,500,000 distinct CDR3 sequences, about 35% seen once, with approximately 11% in the top ten. A word on this clonotype: What it binds is not known.

The V gene is TRBV7-3, the J gene TRBJ2-3; tentatively, D is TRBD1 or TRBD2 (5 bases each). Input material: blood. This clonotype was obtained from a woman between 25 and 40 years old in good health. This chain's CDR3 is CASSSGTFPSTDTQYF. The CDR3 DNA sequence: TGTGCCAGCAGCTCCGGGACCTTTCCGAGCACAGATACGCAGTATTTT.